These T cell receptor beta chains were read from a single sample in a study of blood T cell repertoires in COVID-19. Only in-frame clones appear in the TCRdb table, and some are missing; sequencing was by immunoSEQ multiplex PCR. Here the sample spans about 33,000 clones, more than 80% being singletons. Sequenced material: peripheral blood. These receptors came from a human donor in a cohort sampled during active COVID-19. CDR3s include the opening cysteine and the closing phenylalanine or tryptophan. Fields, in order: clone size, D gene, J gene, V gene, CDR3 protein, CDR3 DNA. The D gene is left open where the match is weak. Only some rows state a clone size, as once, few, many or a class for expanded clones.

>few|TRBD2|TRBJ2-6|TRBV2
CASSETGGGNSGANVLTF
TGTGCCAGCAGTGAGACGGGCGGGGGTAACTCTGGGGCCAACGTCCTGACTTTC
>.|TRBD1|TRBJ2-7|TRBV2
CASRGTQGAGEQYF
TGTGCCAGCAGGGGGACTCAGGGGGCTGGCGAGCAGTACTTC
>.|.|TRBJ2-3|TRBV5-1
CASSLAQSTDTQYF
TGCGCCAGCAGCTTGGCCCAGAGCACAGATACGCAGTATTTT
>.|.|TRBJ1-1|TRBV5-1
CASSAGSTSVDFF
TGCGCCAGCAGCGCAGGGTCCACCTCCGTGGATTTCTTT
>.|.|TRBJ1-1|TRBV30
CAWSVKPAKRVAWNTEAFF
TGTGCCTGGAGTGTCAAACCTGCAAAGCGGGTGGCCTGGAACACTGAAGCTTTCTTT
>.|.|TRBJ1-1|TRBV7-6
CASSSEAGADTEAFF
TGTGCCAGCAGCTCCGAGGCGGGCGCGGACACTGAAGCTTTCTTT
>.|TRBD2|TRBJ2-1|TRBV7-9
CASSFLADYNEQFF
TGTGCCAGCAGCTTCCTAGCGGACTACAATGAGCAGTTCTTC
>.|TRBD1|TRBJ1-2|TRBV28
CASRPRDRGIYGYTF
TGTGCCAGCAGGCCGAGGGACAGGGGGATCTATGGCTACACCTTC
>.|TRBD1|TRBJ1-6|TRBV10-2
CASNRGPENSPLHF
TGCGCCAGTAATAGGGGGCCGGAAAATTCACCCCTCCACTTT
>.|.|TRBJ1-5|TRBV11-1
CASSLDRDQPQHF
TGTGCCAGCAGCTTAGATCGGGATCAGCCCCAGCATTTT
>.|TRBD2|TRBJ2-7|TRBV30
CASTRLAAYEQYF
TGTGCCTCGACAAGACTAGCGGCCTACGAGCAGTACTTC
>few|.|TRBJ2-2|TRBV12-3/TRBV12-4
CAIRVGHTGELFF
TGTGCCATTAGGGTGGGGCACACCGGGGAGCTGTTTTTT
>.|TRBD2|TRBJ2-1|TRBV3-1/TRBV3-2
CASSQSGWEGDEQFF
TGTGCCAGCAGCCAATCGGGGTGGGAGGGCGATGAGCAGTTCTTC
>.|.|TRBJ2-1|TRBV24-1
CATSRDFYNEQFF
TGTGCCACCAGCAGAGACTTCTACAATGAGCAGTTCTTC
>once|.|TRBJ1-5|TRBV6-1
CASSSGQFNQPQHF
TGTGCCAGCTCTTCAGGGCAGTTCAATCAGCCCCAGCATTTT
>.|TRBD2|TRBJ2-7|TRBV7-3
CASSLAGGPSEQYF
TGTGCCAGCAGCTTAGCGGGGGGGCCTTCCGAGCAGTACTTC
>.|.|TRBJ2-5|TRBV6-4
CASSVQEGETQYF
TGTGCCAGCAGTGTACAGGAAGGAGAGACCCAGTACTTC
>.|.|TRBJ1-3|TRBV1
CTSSPNQQGGSGNTIYF
TGCACCAGCAGCCCCAACCAACAGGGGGGAAGTGGAAACACCATATATTTT
>.|.|TRBJ2-1|TRBV28
CASSTLEGGYNEQFF
TGTGCCAGCAGTACCCTAGAGGGCGGGTACAATGAGCAGTTCTTC
>.|TRBD1|TRBJ1-1|TRBV29-1
CSARLSTGRDSAFF
TGCAGCGCCCGATTATCGACAGGGCGAGATAGTGCTTTCTTT
>.|TRBD2|TRBJ2-5|TRBV5-1
CASSFEAGALETQYF
TGCGCCAGCAGCTTCGAAGCGGGGGCGCTTGAGACCCAGTACTTC
>.|TRBD1|TRBJ2-5|TRBV5-6
CASSPDRGYETQYF
TGTGCCAGCAGCCCGGACAGGGGGTATGAGACCCAGTACTTC
>.|.|TRBJ2-7|TRBV11-2
CASSLHAMGAQEQYF
TGTGCCAGCAGCTTACACGCTATGGGGGCTCAAGAGCAGTACTTC
>.|.|TRBJ2-3|TRBV7-3
CASSLMGVSDTQYF
TGTGCCAGCAGCTTAATGGGCGTATCGGATACGCAGTATTTT
>.|.|TRBJ2-2|TRBV21-1
CASTPVTGGNTGELFF
TGTGCCAGCACCCCCGTGACAGGGGGTAACACCGGGGAGCTGTTTTTT
>few|.|TRBJ2-7|TRBV2
CASSEVPVEGDEQYF
TGTGCCAGCAGTGAAGTCCCAGTGGAGGGAGACGAGCAGTACTTC
>.|TRBD1|TRBJ2-5|TRBV14
CASSPGTGGTQYF
TGTGCCAGCAGCCCCGGGACAGGGGGGACCCAGTACTTC
>.|.|TRBJ2-2|TRBV7-9
CASSFTGTNTGELFF
TGTGCCAGCAGTTTTACCGGGACGAACACCGGGGAGCTGTTTTTT
>.|.|TRBJ2-4|TRBV28
CASSFPAVKNIQYF
TGTGCCAGCAGTTTCCCAGCGGTTAAAAACATTCAGTACTTC
>.|TRBD1|TRBJ1-1|TRBV29-1
CSAGQGWIEAFF
TGCAGCGCCGGACAGGGATGGATTGAAGCTTTCTTT
>.|.|TRBJ1-5|TRBV19
CASSRRGGEGQPQHF
TGTGCCAGTAGTAGGAGGGGGGGAGAAGGCCAGCCCCAGCATTTT
>.|TRBD1|TRBJ2-2|TRBV6-4
CASSDPLTGAGELFF
TGTGCCAGCAGTGATCCCCTGACAGGGGCCGGGGAGCTGTTTTTT
>.|TRBD1|TRBJ1-4|TRBV19
CASSSGTGDEKLFF
TGTGCCAGTAGTTCCGGGACAGGGGATGAAAAACTGTTTTTT
>.|TRBD2|TRBJ2-1|TRBV4-2
CASSPYLTSGTSYNEQFF
TGTGCCAGCAGCCCCTACTTGACTAGCGGGACCTCCTACAATGAGCAGTTCTTC
>.|.|TRBJ2-1|TRBV5-6
CASRLQVAGEQFF
TGTGCCAGCAGGTTGCAGGTGGCGGGTGAGCAGTTCTTC
>.|.|TRBJ2-2|TRBV28
CASSRTVPYTGELFF
TGTGCCAGCAGTCGGACAGTCCCTTACACCGGGGAGCTGTTTTTT
>.|.|TRBJ2-2|TRBV21-1
CASSKALRTNTGELFF
TGTGCCAGCAGCAAAGCGCTGCGGACGAACACCGGGGAGCTGTTTTTT
>.|.|TRBJ1-2|TRBV18
CASSPIDSELHSYTF
TGTGCCAGCTCACCAATCGACAGTGAATTACATAGCTACACCTTC
>.|TRBD1|TRBJ1-5|TRBV28
CASSSGGQGYQPQHF
TGTGCCAGCAGTTCGGGGGGACAGGGGTATCAGCCCCAGCATTTT
>.|.|TRBJ1-2|TRBV5-6
CASSAYSYGYTF
TGTGCCAGCAGCGCTTACAGCTATGGCTACACCTTC
>.|TRBD2|TRBJ2-3|TRBV5-6
CASSSRRGGGIPSTDTQYF
TGTGCCAGCAGCTCCCGACGGGGGGGAGGAATTCCTAGCACAGATACGCAGTATTTT